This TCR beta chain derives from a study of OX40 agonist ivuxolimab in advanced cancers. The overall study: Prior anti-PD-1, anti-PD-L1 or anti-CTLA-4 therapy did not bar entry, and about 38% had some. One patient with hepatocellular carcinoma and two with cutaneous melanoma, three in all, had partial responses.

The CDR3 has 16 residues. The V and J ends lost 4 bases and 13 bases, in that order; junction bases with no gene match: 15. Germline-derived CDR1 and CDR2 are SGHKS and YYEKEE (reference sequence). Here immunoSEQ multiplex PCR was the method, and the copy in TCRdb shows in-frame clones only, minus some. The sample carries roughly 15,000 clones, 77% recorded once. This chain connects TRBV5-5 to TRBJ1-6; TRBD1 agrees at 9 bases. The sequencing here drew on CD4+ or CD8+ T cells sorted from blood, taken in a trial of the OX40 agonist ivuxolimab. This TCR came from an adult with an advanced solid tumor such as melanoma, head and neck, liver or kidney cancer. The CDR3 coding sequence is TGTGCCAGCAGCCAGGAACAGGGGGCCCTATTTAGGCCCCTCCACTTT. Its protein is CASSQEQGALFRPLHF.